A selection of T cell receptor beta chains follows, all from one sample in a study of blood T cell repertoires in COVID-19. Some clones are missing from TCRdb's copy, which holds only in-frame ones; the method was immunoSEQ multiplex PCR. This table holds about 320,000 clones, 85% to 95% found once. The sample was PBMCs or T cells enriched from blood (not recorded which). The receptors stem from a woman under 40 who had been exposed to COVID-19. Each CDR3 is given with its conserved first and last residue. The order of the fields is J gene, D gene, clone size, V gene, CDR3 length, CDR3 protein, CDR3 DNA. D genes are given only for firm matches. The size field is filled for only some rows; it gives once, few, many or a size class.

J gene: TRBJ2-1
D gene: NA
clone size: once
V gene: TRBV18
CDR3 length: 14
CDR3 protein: CASSPIQAYNEQFF
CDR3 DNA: TGTGCCAGCTCACCAATACAGGCCTACAATGAGCAGTTCTTC

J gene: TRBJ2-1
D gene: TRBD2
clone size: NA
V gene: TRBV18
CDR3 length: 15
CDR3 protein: CASSPGLAGGTEQFF
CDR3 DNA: TGTGCCAGCTCACCTGGACTAGCGGGGGGTACTGAGCAGTTCTTC

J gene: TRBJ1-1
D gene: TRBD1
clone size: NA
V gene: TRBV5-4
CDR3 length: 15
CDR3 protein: CASSLVQGATTEAFF
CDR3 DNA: TGTGCCAGCAGCTTGGTGCAGGGGGCGACCACTGAAGCTTTCTTT

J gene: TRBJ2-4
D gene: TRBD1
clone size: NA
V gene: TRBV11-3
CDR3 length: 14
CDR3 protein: CASSARDNRGNQYF
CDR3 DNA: TGTGCCAGCAGCGCCCGAGATAACAGGGGGAATCAGTACTTC

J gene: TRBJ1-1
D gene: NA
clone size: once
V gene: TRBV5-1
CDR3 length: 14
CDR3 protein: CASSLTGMNTEAFF
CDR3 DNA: TGCGCCAGCAGCTTGACCGGGATGAACACTGAAGCTTTCTTT

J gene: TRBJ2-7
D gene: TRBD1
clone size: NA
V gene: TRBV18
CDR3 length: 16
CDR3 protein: CASSPSSGQGPHEQYF
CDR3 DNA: TGTGCCAGCTCCCCAAGTTCGGGACAGGGCCCCCACGAGCAGTACTTC

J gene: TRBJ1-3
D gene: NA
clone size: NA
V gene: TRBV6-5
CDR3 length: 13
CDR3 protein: CASSFYGGNTIYF
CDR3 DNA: TGTGCCAGCAGTTTCTATGGTGGAAACACCATATATTTT

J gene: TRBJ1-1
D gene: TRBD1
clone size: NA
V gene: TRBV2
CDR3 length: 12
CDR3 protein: CASKDRATEAFF
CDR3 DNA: TGTGCCAGCAAGGACAGGGCCACTGAAGCTTTCTTT

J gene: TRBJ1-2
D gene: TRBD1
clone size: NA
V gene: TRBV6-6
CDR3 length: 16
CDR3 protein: CASSYVRTGRSYGYTF
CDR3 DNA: TGTGCCAGCAGTTACGTCCGGACAGGGAGATCCTATGGCTACACCTTC

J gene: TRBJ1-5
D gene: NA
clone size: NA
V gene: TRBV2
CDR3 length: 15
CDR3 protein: CASTETGFGNQPQHF
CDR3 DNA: TGTGCCAGCACCGAGACAGGATTTGGCAATCAGCCCCAGCATTTT

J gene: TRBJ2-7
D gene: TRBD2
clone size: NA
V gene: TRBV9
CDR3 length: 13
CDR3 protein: CASSPGGLAGQYF
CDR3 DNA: TGTGCCAGCAGCCCCGGCGGACTAGCGGGTCAGTACTTC

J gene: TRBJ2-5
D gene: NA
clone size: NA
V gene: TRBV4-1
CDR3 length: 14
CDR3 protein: CASSQNWALETQYF
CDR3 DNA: TGCGCCAGCAGCCAAAATTGGGCCCTGGAGACCCAGTACTTC

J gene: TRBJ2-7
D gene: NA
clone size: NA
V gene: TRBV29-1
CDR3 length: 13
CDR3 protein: CSSVVRGTYEQYF
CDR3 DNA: TGCAGCTCCGTAGTAAGGGGGACCTACGAGCAGTACTTC

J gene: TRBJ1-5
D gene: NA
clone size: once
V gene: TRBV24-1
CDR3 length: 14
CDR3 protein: CATSAGGLAQPQHF
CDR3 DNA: TGTGCCACCAGTGCGGGGGGACTGGCTCAGCCCCAGCATTTT

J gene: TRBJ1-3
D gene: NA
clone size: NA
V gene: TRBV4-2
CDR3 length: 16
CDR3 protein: CASSQDLGSSGNTIYF
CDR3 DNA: TGTGCCAGCAGCCAAGATCTTGGGAGCTCTGGAAACACCATATATTTT